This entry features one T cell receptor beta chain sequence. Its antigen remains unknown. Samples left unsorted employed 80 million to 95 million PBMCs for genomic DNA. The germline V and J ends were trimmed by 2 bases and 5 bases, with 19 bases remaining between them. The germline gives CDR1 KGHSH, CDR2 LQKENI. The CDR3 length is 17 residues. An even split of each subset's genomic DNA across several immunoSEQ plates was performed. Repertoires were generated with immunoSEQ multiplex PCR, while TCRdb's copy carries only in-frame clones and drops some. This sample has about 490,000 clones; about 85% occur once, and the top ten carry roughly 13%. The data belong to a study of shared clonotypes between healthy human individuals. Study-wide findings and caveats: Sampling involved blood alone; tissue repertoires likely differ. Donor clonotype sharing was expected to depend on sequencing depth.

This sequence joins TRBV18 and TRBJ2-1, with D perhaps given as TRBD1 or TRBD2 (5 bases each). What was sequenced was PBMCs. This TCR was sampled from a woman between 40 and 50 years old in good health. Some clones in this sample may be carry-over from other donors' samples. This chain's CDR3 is CASSPKLSRGNNNEQFF. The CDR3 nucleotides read TGTGCCAGCTCACCAAAGCTTTCGAGGGGAAACAACAATGAGCAGTTCTTC.